The present T cell receptor (beta chain) was sequenced within a study of shared clonotypes between healthy human individuals. Execution of the assay was at deep level. Authors' analysis steps: Quality scores were absent from the junction-only immunoSEQ sequences, so filtering differed. The data were produced by immunoSEQ multiplex PCR, yet TCRdb's version contains in-frame clones alone and is incomplete. The DNA was the basis for D and trimming; V, J and clone size are from that table. In the table there are 1.5 million to 2.5 million clones, approximately 94% of which are singletons. Terminally differentiated effector memory CD45RA+ cells were excluded from the naive CD8 cells, which were CD45RO-negative and positively selected for CCR7. Study-wide results and caveats: Clonotype sharing across donors was expected to vary with sequencing depth. Inspection by rarefaction showed sorted-subset sequencing to be incomplete despite large depth.

In the case of this clone: Its antigen is not known.

Germline V gene data show CDR1 as MNHNY and CDR2 as SVGAGI (reference sequence). The CDR3 is 13 amino acids. V lost 4 bases and J lost 5, with 12 bases in between. The receptor's source is a man aged 18 to 35 in good health. V is TRBV6-6 and J is TRBJ2-7; D is perhaps TRBD2 (5 bases). The sequenced material came from naive CD8+ T cells sorted from blood. CDR3 in DNA: TGTGCCAGCAGTTTTACCAGCGGAGACGAGCAGTACTTC. Translation: CASSFTSGDEQYF.